Reported below is one T cell receptor beta chain. What it binds is not known. CDR3 length equals 16 residues. The germline CDR1 and CDR2 sequences are MDHEN and SYDVKM. J lost 5 bases, V lost 2 bases, and 9 bases had no gene match. Expressed TCRB transcripts were sequenced after all isolated RNA was converted to cDNA. The method was immunoSEQ multiplex PCR; TCRdb's version includes in-frame clones alone and lacks a portion of them. The sample carries tens of thousands of clones, 55% to 70% recorded once. This sample was taken from a study of beta chain features in type 1 diabetes. Study conclusions and caveats: Moderately but significantly shorter TCRB CDR3s were found in Type 1 diabetes patients in all four CD4+ subsets.

Sequencing was performed on stem cell memory CD4+ T cells from blood. This sequence was found in a woman in her twenties or thirties with type 1 diabetes. The chain combines TRBV28 with TRBJ2-1; 7 bases match TRBD1. CDR3: CASSLASTGKDNEQFF. CDR3 bases: TGTGCCAGCAGTTTAGCTTCGACAGGGAAGGACAATGAGCAGTTCTTC.